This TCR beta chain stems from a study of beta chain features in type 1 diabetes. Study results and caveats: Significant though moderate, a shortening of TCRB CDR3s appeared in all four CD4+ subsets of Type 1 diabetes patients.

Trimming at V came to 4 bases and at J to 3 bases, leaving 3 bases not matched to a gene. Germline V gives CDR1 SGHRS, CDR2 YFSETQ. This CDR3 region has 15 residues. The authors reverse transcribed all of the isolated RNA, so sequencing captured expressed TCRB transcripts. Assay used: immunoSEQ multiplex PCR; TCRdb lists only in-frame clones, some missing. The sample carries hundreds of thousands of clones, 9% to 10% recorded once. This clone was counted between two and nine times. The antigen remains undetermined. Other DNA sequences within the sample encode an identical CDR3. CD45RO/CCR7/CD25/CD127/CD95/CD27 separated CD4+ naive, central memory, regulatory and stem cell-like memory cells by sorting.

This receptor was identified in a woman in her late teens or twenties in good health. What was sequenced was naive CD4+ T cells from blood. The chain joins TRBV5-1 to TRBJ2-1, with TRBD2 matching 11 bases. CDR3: CASSPGLADYNEQFF. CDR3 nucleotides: TGCGCCAGCAGCCCGGGACTAGCGGACTACAATGAGCAGTTCTTC.